Included here is one TCR beta chain sequence, with context. This sample is drawn from a study of cytomegalovirus exposure and HLA in healthy donors. PCR primers comprised 60 Vbeta and 13 Jbeta primers. Method: immunoSEQ multiplex PCR; TCRdb's copy keeps in-frame clones and lacks some. Altogether tens of thousands of clones are present, over 60% being singletons, with the ten largest covering 5.5% to 6%. The CDR3 extends over 13 amino acids. Germline V CDR1 and CDR2: SEHNR, FQNEAQ (reference sequence). The V gene lost 6 bases and the J gene lost 5 bases, with 13 bases spanning the gap. Sequencing input: PBMCs. This chain uses TRBV7-9 with TRBJ2-5, with D possibly being TRBD1 (5 bases). The sequence derives from a boy aged 10-17 years in good health and CMV-seropositive. DNA for the CDR3: TGTGCCAGCAGTTTCAGGGTGGGGGAGACCCAGTACTTC. Translation gives CASSFRVGETQYF.